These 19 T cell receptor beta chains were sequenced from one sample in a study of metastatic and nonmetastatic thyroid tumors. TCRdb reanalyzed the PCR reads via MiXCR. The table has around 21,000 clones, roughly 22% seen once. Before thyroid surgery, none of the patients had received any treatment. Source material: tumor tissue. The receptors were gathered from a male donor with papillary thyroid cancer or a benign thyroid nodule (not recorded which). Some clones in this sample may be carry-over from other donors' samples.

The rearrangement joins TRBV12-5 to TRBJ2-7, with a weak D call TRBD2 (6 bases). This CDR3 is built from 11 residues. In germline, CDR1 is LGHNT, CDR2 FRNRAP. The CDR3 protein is CHRGSGYEQYF. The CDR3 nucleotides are TGTCATCGTGGTAGCGGCTACGAGCAGTACTTC. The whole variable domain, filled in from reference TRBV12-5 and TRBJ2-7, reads DARVTQTPRHKVTEMGQEVTMRCQPILGHNTVFWYRQTMMQGLELLAYFRNRAPLDDSGMPKDRFSAEMPDATLATLKIQPSEPRDSAVYFCHRGSGYEQYFGPGTRLTVT.

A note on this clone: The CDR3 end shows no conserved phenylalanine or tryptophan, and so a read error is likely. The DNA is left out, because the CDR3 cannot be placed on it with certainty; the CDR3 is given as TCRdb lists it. The chain's CDR3 is CASSRMILQGDNNYGDTL. This rearrangement joins TRBV11-1 to TRBJ1-2; TRBD1, the table's D call, lacks a check against the DNA. The CDR3 extends over 18 residues, inclusive of both ends. Germline CDR1 is SGHAT and CDR2 is FQDESV (reference sequence).

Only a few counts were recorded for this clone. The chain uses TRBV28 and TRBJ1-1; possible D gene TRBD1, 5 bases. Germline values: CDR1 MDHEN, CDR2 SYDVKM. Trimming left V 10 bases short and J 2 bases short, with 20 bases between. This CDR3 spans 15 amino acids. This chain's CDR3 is CAITQEGQGNTEAFF. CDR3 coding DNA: TGTGCCATCACCCAAGAGGGTCAGGGAAACACTGAAGCTTTCTTT. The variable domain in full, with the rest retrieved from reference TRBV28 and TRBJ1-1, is DVKVTQSSRYLVKRTGEKVFLECVQDMDHENMFWYRQDPGLGLRLIYFSYDVKMKEKGDIPEGYSVSREKKERFSLILESASTNQTSMYLCAITQEGQGNTEAFFGQGTRLTVV.

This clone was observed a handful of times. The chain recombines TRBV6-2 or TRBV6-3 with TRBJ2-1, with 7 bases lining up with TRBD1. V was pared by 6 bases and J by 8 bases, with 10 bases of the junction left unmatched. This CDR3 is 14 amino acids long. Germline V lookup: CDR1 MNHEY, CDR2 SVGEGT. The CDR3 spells CASSPGQASDEQFF. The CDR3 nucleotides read TGTGCCAGCAGCCCCGGACAGGCCAGCGATGAGCAGTTCTTC.

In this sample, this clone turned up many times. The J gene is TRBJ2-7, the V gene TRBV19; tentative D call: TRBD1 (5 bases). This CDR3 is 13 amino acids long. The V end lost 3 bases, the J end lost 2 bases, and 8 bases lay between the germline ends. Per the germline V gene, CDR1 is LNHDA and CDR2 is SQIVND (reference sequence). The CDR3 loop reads CASSIRATYEQYF. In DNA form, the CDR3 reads TGTGCCAGTAGTATCAGGGCCACCTACGAGCAGTACTTC.

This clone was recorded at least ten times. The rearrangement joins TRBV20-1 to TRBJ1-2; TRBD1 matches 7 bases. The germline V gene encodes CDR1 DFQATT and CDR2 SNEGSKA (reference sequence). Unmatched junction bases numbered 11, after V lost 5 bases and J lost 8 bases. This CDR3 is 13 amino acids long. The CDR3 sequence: CSASPDRSPGYTF. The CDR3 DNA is TGCAGTGCTTCCCCGGACAGGTCTCCCGGCTACACCTTC.

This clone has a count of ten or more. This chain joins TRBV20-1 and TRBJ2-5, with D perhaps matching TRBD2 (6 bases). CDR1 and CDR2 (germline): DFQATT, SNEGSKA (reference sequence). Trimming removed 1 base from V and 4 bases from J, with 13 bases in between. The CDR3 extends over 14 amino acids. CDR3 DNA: TGCAGTGCTAGAGTGGGAGGCATCAGAGAGACCCAGTACTTC. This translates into CSARVGGIRETQYF.

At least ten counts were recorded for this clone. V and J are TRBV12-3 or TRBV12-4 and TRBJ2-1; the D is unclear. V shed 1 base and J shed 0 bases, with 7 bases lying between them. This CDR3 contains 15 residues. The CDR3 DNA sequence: TGTGCCAGCAGTTTAGGTTGGAGCTCCTACAATGAGCAGTTCTTC. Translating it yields CASSLGWSSYNEQFF.

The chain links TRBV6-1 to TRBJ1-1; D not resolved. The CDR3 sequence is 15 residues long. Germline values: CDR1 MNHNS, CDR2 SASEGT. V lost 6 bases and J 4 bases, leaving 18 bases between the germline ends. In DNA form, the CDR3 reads TGTGCCAGCAGCCAAGAACCGGGTATGGGCACTGAAGCTTTCTTT. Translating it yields CASSQEPGMGTEAFF.

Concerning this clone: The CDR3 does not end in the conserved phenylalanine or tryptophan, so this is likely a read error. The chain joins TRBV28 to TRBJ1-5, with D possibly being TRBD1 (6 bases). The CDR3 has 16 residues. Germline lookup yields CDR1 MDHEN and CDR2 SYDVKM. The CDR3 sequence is CGSSLFRGKKDQPQHY. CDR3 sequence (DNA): TGTGGCAGCAGTTTGTTTAGGGGGAAAAAGGATCAGCCCCAGCATTAT.

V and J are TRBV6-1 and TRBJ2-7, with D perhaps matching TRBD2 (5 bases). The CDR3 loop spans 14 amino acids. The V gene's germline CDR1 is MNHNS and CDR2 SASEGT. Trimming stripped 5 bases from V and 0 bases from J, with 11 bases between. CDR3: CASSPGVHSYEQYF. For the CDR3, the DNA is TGTGCCAGCAGTCCCGGGGTACACTCCTACGAGCAGTACTTC.

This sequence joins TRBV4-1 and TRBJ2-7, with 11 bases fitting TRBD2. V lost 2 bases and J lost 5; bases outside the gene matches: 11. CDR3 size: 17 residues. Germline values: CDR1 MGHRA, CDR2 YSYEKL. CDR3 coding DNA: TGCGCCAGCAGCCAATCTTCGTTACTAGCGGGGGAGGACGAGCAGTACTTC. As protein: CASSQSSLLAGEDEQYF.

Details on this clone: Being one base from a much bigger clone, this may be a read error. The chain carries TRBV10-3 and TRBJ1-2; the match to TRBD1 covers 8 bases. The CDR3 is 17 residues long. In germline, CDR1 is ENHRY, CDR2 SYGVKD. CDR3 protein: CAIGEFGADREDYGYTF. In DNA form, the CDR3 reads TGTGCCATCGGTGAGTTCGGAGCGGACAGGGAGGACTATGGCTACACCTTC.

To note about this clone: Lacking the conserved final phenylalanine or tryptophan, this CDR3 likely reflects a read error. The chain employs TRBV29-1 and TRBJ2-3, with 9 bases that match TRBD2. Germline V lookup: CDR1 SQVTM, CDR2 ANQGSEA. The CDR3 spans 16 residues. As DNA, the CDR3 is TGCAGCGTTGGAGGGAAGGCGGGAGGGAGCACATATACGCAGTATATT. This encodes CSVGGKAGGSTYTQYI.

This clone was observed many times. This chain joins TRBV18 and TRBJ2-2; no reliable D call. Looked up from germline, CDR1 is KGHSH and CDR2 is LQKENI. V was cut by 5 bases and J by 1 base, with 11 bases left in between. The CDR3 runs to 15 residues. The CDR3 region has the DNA TGTGCCAGCTCATTACCCCCACAGAACACCGGGGAGCTGTTTTTT. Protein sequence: CASSLPPQNTGELFF. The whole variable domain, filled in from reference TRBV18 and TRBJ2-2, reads NAGVMQNPRHLVRRRGQEARLRCSPMKGHSHVYWYRQLPEEGLKFMVYLQKENIIDESGMPKERFSAEFPKEGPSILRIQQVVRGDSAAYFCASSLPPQNTGELFFGEGSRLTVL.

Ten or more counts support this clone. In DNA form, the CDR3 reads TGTGCCAGCAGCCAATATCAGGGGTCCTACAATGAGCAGTTCTTC. As protein: CASSQYQGSYNEQFF. The genes are TRBV16 and TRBJ2-1; D perhaps matches TRBD1 (6 bases). Trimming shortened V by 1 base and J by 1 base, and 8 bases separated the two germline ends. Looked up from germline, CDR1 is KGHSY and CDR2 is FQNENV. The length of the CDR3 is 15 residues.

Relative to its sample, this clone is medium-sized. CDR3 in DNA: TGTGCTAGTGCTGACAGCAAACAGGAATTGACCAGCGAGCAGTACTTC. Protein product: CASADSKQELTSEQYF. This chain connects TRBV12-5 to TRBJ2-7; D is perhaps TRBD1 (5 bases). The length of the CDR3 is 16 residues. CDR1 and CDR2 from the germline V gene are LGHNT and FRNRAP. V was clipped by 7 bases and J by 6 bases, with 25 bases between them.

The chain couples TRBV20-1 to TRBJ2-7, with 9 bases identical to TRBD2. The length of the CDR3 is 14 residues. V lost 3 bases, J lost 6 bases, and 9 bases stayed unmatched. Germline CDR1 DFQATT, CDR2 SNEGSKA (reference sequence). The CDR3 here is CSASGRLAVAEQYF. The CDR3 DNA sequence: TGCAGTGCTAGCGGGAGACTAGCGGTTGCCGAGCAGTACTTC.

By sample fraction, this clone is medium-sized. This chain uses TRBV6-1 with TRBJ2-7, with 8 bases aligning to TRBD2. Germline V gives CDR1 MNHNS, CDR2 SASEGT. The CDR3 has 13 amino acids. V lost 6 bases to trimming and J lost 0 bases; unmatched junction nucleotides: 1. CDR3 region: CASRLAVSYEQYF. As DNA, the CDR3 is TGTGCCAGCAGACTAGCGGTCTCCTACGAGCAGTACTTC.